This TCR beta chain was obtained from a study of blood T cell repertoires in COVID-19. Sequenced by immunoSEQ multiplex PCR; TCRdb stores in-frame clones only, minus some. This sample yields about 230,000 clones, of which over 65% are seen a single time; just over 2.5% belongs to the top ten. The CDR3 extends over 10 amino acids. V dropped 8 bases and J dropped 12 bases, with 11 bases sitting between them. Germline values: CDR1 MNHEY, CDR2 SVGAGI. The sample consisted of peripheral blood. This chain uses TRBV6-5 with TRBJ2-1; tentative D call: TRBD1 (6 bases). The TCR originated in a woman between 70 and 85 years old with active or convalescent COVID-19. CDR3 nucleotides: TGTGCCAGCTGGGACATTAGGCAGTTCTTC. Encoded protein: CASWDIRQFF.